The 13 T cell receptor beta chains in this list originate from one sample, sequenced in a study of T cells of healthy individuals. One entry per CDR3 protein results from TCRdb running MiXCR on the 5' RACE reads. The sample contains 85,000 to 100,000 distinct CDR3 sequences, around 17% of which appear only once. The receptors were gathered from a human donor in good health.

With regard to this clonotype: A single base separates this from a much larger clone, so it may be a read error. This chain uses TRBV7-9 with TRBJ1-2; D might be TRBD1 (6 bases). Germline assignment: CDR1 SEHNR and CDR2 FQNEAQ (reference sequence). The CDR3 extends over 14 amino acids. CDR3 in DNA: TGTGCCAGCAGCTTAAGGCAGGGGAACTATGGCTACAACTTC. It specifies CASSLRQGNYGYNF.

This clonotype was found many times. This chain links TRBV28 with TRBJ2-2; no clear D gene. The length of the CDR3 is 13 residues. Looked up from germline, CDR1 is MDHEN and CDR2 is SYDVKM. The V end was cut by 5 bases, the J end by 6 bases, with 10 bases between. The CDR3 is CASSPFKAGELFF. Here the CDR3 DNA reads TGTGCCAGCAGTCCCTTTAAGGCCGGGGAGCTGTTTTTT.

The CDR3 DNA reads TGTGCCAGCCGAAAAGCGGGGTCCACAGATACGCAGTATTTT. It encodes CASRKAGSTDTQYF. The chain combines TRBV12-3 or TRBV12-4 with TRBJ2-3, with 7 bases aligning to TRBD2. V was clipped by 8 bases and J by 2 bases; unmatched bases: 7. The CDR3 totals 14 residues.

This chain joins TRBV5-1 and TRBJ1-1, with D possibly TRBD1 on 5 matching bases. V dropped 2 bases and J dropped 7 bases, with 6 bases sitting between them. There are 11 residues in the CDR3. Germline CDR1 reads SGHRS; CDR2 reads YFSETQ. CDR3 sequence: CASSFQGEAFF. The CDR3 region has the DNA TGCGCCAGCAGCTTTCAGGGTGAAGCTTTCTTT.

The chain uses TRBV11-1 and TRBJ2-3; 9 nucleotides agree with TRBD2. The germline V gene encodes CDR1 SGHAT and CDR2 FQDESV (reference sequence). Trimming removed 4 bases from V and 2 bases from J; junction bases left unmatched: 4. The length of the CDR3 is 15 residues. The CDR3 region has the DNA TGTGCCAGCAGCTCCAGGACTAGCGACACAGATACGCAGTATTTT. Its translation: CASSSRTSDTDTQYF.

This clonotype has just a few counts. CDR3: CASSRGLRGRTPDTQYF. CDR3 sequence (DNA): TGCGCCAGCAGCCGCGGACTCAGGGGACGTACCCCAGATACGCAGTATTTT. The chain has TRBV4-1 and TRBJ2-3; maybe TRBD1 (6 bases). CDR1 and CDR2 from the germline V gene are MGHRA and YSYEKL. This CDR3 has 17 amino acids. Between the trimmed V and J ends, which lost 4 bases and 4 bases, there was a span of 21 bases.

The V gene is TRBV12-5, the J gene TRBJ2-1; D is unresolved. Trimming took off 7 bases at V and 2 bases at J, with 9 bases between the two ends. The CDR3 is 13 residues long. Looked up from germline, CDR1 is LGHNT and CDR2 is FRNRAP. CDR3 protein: CASASVTYNEQFF. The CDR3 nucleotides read TGTGCTAGTGCTAGTGTAACCTACAATGAGCAGTTCTTC.

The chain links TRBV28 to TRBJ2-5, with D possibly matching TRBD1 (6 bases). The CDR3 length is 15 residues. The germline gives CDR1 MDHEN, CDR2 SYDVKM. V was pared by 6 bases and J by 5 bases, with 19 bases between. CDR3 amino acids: CASSHRDIREETQYF. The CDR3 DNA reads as TGTGCCAGCAGCCACCGGGACATCAGGGAGGAGACCCAGTACTTC.

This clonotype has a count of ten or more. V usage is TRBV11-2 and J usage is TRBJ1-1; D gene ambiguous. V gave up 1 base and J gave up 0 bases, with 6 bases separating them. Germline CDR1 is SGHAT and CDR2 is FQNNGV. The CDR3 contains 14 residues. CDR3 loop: CASSLGKMNTEAFF. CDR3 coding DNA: TGTGCCAGCAGCTTAGGTAAGATGAACACTGAAGCTTTCTTT.

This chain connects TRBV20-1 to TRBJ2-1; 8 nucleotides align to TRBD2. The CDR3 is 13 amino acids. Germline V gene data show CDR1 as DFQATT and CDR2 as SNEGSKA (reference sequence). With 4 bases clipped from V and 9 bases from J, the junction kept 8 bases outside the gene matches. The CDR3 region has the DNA TGCAGTGCTATTCCGGGACTAGGAAGTGAGCAGTTCTTC. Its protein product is CSAIPGLGSEQFF.

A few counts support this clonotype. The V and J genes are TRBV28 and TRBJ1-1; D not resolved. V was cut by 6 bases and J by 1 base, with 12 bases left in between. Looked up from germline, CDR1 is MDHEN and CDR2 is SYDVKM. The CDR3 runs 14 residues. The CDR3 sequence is CASRDRPPNTEAFF. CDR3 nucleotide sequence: TGTGCCAGCAGGGACCGGCCACCGAACACTGAAGCTTTCTTT.

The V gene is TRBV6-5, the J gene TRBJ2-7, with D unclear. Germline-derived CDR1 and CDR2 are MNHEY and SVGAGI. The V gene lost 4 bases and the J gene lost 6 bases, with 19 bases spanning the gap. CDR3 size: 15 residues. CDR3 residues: CASSFDLDGSGEQYF. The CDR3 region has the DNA TGTGCCAGCAGTTTCGACTTGGACGGGTCGGGCGAGCAGTACTTC.

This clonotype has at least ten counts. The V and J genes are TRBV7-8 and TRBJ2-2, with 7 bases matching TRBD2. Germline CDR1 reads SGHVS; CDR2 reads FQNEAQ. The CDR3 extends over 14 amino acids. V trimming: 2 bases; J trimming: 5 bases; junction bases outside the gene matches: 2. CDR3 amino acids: CASSLSGETGELFF. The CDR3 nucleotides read TGTGCCAGCAGCTTAAGCGGGGAAACCGGGGAGCTGTTTTTT.